This T cell receptor beta chain was sequenced in a study of blood T cell repertoires in COVID-19. Study details: T cells, B-cell-depleted T cells, or PBMCs supplied cDNA or gDNA.

V dropped 1 base and J dropped 0 bases, with 12 bases sitting between them. The CDR3 covers 16 residues. The V gene's germline CDR1 is MGHRA and CDR2 YSYEKL. Repertoires were generated with immunoSEQ multiplex PCR, while TCRdb's copy carries only in-frame clones and drops some. The sample has over 45,000 clones; approximately 89% are singletons. The receptor's source is an elderly woman with acute or convalescent COVID-19. This chain uses TRBV4-1 with TRBJ1-1; D remains ambiguous. Sequenced input: peripheral blood. The CDR3 sequence: CASSQGSSAVNTEAFF. DNA for the CDR3: TGCGCCAGCAGCCAAGGAAGCTCGGCGGTGAACACTGAAGCTTTCTTT.